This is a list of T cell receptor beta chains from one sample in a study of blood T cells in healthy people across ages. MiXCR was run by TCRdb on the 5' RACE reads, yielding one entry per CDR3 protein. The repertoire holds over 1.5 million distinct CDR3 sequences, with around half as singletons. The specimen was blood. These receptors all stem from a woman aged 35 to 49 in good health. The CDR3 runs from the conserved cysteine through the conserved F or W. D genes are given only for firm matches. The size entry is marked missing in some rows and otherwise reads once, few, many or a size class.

CASSGELMSTQYF	TGTGCCAGCAGTGGGGAGTTGATGTCTACGCAGTATTTT	NA	TRBV6-1	NA	TRBJ2-3
CASSAARGGPYGYTF	TGTGCCAGCAGTGCCGCCAGGGGGGGCCCCTATGGCTACACCTTC	NA	TRBV25-1	TRBD1	TRBJ1-2
CASSYNTGGHGYTF	TGTGCCAGCAGTTACAATACAGGGGGCCATGGCTACACCTTC	NA	TRBV6-5	TRBD1	TRBJ1-2
CASSHGGGPPGDTQYF	TGCGCCAGCAGCCATGGGGGGGGGCCACCGGGTGATACGCAGTATTTT	NA	TRBV4-3	NA	TRBJ2-3
CASSSRTAMNTEAFF	TGTGCCAGCAGCTCACGGACAGCTATGAACACTGAAGCTTTCTTT	few	TRBV7-9	NA	TRBJ1-1
CASSRGQKNTEAFF	TGCGCCAGCAGCCGGGGACAGAAGAACACTGAAGCTTTCTTT	once	TRBV5-1	TRBD1	TRBJ1-1
CASSFARLAGGGTDTQYF	TGTGCCAGCAGCTTCGCCCGACTAGCGGGGGGCGGCACAGATACGCAGTATTTT	NA	TRBV7-2	TRBD2	TRBJ2-3
CASSHLGRGAEQYF	TGCGCCAGCAGCCACCTTGGGAGAGGGGCCGAGCAGTACTTC	NA	TRBV4-3	NA	TRBJ2-7
CASSYAAGNQPQHF	TGTGCCAGCAGTTATGCGGCGGGCAATCAGCCCCAGCATTTT	few	TRBV6-2/TRBV6-3	NA	TRBJ1-5
CASSFSGPGPGDGYTF	TGTGCCAGCAGCTTTTCCGGGCCCGGGCCAGGTGATGGCTACACCTTC	NA	TRBV7-2	NA	TRBJ1-2
CASSEVHRSTDTQYF	TGTGCCAGCAGTGAAGTGCACAGGAGCACAGATACGCAGTATTTT	NA	TRBV6-1	NA	TRBJ2-3
CASRRPGLAGGVNTDTQYF	TGTGCCAGCAGGCGCCCGGGACTAGCGGGGGGAGTCAACACAGATACGCAGTATTTT	NA	TRBV28	TRBD2	TRBJ2-3
CASSKTEQFF	TGTGCCAGCAGCAAAACTGAGCAGTTCTTC	NA	TRBV4-2	NA	TRBJ2-1
CASRRQGWGTDTQYF	TGTGCCAGCAGGCGACAGGGGTGGGGCACAGATACGCAGTATTTT	few	TRBV6-2/TRBV6-3	TRBD1	TRBJ2-3
CASRLGDTQYF	TGCGCCAGCAGGCTAGGGGATACGCAGTATTTT	many	TRBV10-2	NA	TRBJ2-3
CASSLGVGFAAFF	TGTGCCAGCAGCTTAGGGGTCGGTTTCGCGGCTTTCTTT	few	TRBV7-2	NA	TRBJ1-1
CASSELAGSNYGYTF	TGTGCCAGCAGCGAGTTAGCAGGGAGTAACTATGGCTACACCTTC	NA	TRBV7-9	NA	TRBJ1-2
CASSDSAGLAGEMYF	TGTGCCAGCAGCGACAGTGCAGGGCTCGCCGGCGAGATGTACTTC	NA	TRBV9	NA	TRBJ2-4
CASSRAGTGGETQYF	TGTGCCAGCAGCAGAGCCGGGACAGGGGGCGAGACCCAGTACTTC	few	TRBV7-2	TRBD1	TRBJ2-5
CASSRSSGETQYF	TGTGCCAGCAGTCGATCGAGCGGCGAGACCCAGTACTTC	NA	TRBV5-4	NA	TRBJ2-5
CASRLVVPLYEQYF	TGTGCCAGCAGATTAGTAGTGCCCCTCTACGAGCAGTACTTC	few	TRBV7-3	NA	TRBJ2-7
CASSSWTGRYEQYF	TGTGCCAGCAGTTCCTGGACGGGGCGCTACGAGCAGTACTTC	few	TRBV6-5	NA	TRBJ2-7
CASGLHSGQPSETQYF	TGTGCTAGTGGTTTGCATTCAGGGCAACCCTCGGAGACCCAGTACTTC	few	TRBV12-5	NA	TRBJ2-5
CASSHLPGQVHSGANVLTF	TGCGCCAGCAGCCACCTTCCGGGACAGGTTCACTCTGGGGCCAACGTCCTGACTTTC	NA	TRBV4-3	TRBD1	TRBJ2-6
CASSTPAAYEQYF	TGCGCCAGCAGCACCCCGGCGGCCTACGAGCAGTACTTC	NA	TRBV5-1	NA	TRBJ2-7
CASSPGQGVAGYTF	TGTGCCAGCAGTCCTGGACAGGGGGTTGCTGGCTACACCTTC	once	TRBV9	TRBD1	TRBJ1-2
CASSNYRVNGHQPQHF	TGTGCCAGCAGTAACTACAGGGTGAATGGGCATCAGCCCCAGCATTTT	NA	TRBV6-2/TRBV6-3	NA	TRBJ1-5
CASSLRAQRGIYEQYF	TGTGCCAGCAGCTTAAGGGCGCAACGGGGGATCTACGAGCAGTACTTC	NA	TRBV7-2	NA	TRBJ2-7
CASSYWEGSRYGYTF	TGTGCCAGCAGTTACTGGGAGGGCAGTCGGTATGGCTACACCTTC	NA	TRBV6-5	NA	TRBJ1-2
CASSPGTDGYGYTF	TGTGCCAGCTCACCTGGGACAGATGGCTATGGCTACACCTTC	NA	TRBV18	TRBD1	TRBJ1-2
CASSGAEQPQHF	TGTGCCAGCAGTGGGGCGGAACAGCCCCAGCATTTT	NA	TRBV2	NA	TRBJ1-5
CASSSSGAPMDEQFF	TGTGCCAGCAGTTCCTCGGGGGCTCCTATGGATGAGCAGTTCTTC	NA	TRBV9	NA	TRBJ2-1
CASGNGGYGYTF	TGTGCCAGCGGAAACGGGGGCTATGGCTACACCTTC	few	TRBV25-1	NA	TRBJ1-2
CASSFGGGPRGHSGSPLHF	TGTGCCAGCAGTTTTGGAGGGGGCCCGCGGGGACACAGTGGTTCACCCCTCCACTTT	NA	TRBV12-3/TRBV12-4	TRBD1	TRBJ1-6
CASSEVSGANVLTF	TGTGCCAGCAGTGAGGTCTCTGGGGCCAACGTCCTGACTTTC	NA	TRBV2	NA	TRBJ2-6
CASRDGGSGYNSPLHF	TGTGCCAGCAGGGACGGGGGTTCCGGATATAATTCACCCCTCCACTTT	NA	TRBV12-3/TRBV12-4	NA	TRBJ1-6
CASGGQGEGPQHF	TGTGCCAGTGGGGGACAGGGCGAAGGGCCCCAGCATTTT	NA	TRBV19	TRBD1	TRBJ1-5
CASSQRPGLDNEQFF	TGTGCCAGCAGCCAACGCCCGGGGTTAGACAATGAGCAGTTCTTC	few	TRBV7-9	NA	TRBJ2-1
CASSVNSPDTQYF	TGTGCCAGCAGCGTAAACAGTCCAGATACGCAGTATTTT	NA	TRBV7-2	NA	TRBJ2-3
CASSPRHVAQGNSGANVLTF	TGTGCCAGCAGCCCTCGACACGTCGCACAGGGGAACTCTGGGGCCAACGTCCTGACTTTC	many	TRBV6-1	TRBD1	TRBJ2-6
CASSAGTGTTEAFF	TGCGCCAGCAGCGCCGGGACAGGGACAACTGAAGCTTTCTTT	few	TRBV5-1	TRBD1	TRBJ1-1